This is a list of T cell receptor beta chains from one sample in a study of immune heterogeneity within non-small cell lung tumors. Using its own MiXCR run on the multiplex PCR reads, TCRdb lists one record per CDR3 protein. The repertoire has roughly 3,000 distinct CDR3 sequences, over 30% of them found once; the top ten carry 15%. The specimen was lung tumor tissue. Receptor source: an older man with non-small cell lung cancer. Each CDR3 is given with its conserved first and last residue. D genes are given only for firm matches. Where a row states a size, it is once, few, many or the class of an expanded clone; other rows omit it.

TRBD1	TRBJ2-1	TRBV19	medium-sized	CAISTGGSYNEQFF	TGTGCCATCTCAACAGGGGGCTCCTACAATGAGCAGTTCTTC
TRBD1	TRBJ1-5	TRBV6-1	.	CASRGRGQTQPQHF	TGTGCCAGCCGAGGAAGGGGACAGACTCAGCCCCAGCATTTT
.	TRBJ1-4	TRBV6-1	medium-sized	CASSWRDRPNEKLFF	TGTGCCAGCAGTTGGAGGGACCGACCTAATGAAAAACTGTTTTTT
.	TRBJ2-3	TRBV2	few	CASSGGLEVDTQYF	TGTGCCAGCAGTGGGGGCCTCGAGGTCGATACGCAGTATTTT
.	TRBJ2-5	TRBV2	few	CASQGIGETQYF	TGTGCCAGCCAAGGGATCGGAGAGACCCAGTACTTC
.	TRBJ1-1	TRBV6-1	.	CASRNPQGNTEAFF	TGTGCCAGCAGGAACCCACAGGGGAACACTGAAGCTTTCTTT
.	TRBJ1-5	TRBV19	.	CASTPYVPGLNQPQHF	TGTGCCAGTACACCCTACGTCCCCGGTCTCAATCAGCCCCAGCATTTT
.	TRBJ1-4	TRBV20-1	.	CSARAPRLTNEKLFF	TGCAGTGCTAGAGCCCCCAGGTTGACAAATGAAAAACTGTTTTTT
TRBD2	TRBJ2-1	TRBV7-2	few	CASSLWLAGGNEQFF	TGTGCCAGCAGCTTATGGCTAGCGGGAGGTAATGAGCAGTTCTTC
.	TRBJ2-3	TRBV19	.	CASIEYGATDTQYF	TGTGCCAGTATTGAGTACGGGGCCACAGATACGCAGTATTTT
.	TRBJ2-3	TRBV9	.	CASSVQTRGLTDTQYF	TGTGCCAGCAGCGTACAGACTAGAGGGCTAACAGATACGCAGTATTTT
.	TRBJ2-1	TRBV7-9	few	CASRAREGYNEQFF	TGTGCCAGCAGAGCGCGGGAAGGGTACAATGAGCAGTTCTTC
.	TRBJ2-4	TRBV6-5	few	CASSTQGRGKNIQYF	TGTGCCAGCAGTACTCAGGGTAGGGGCAAAAACATTCAGTACTTC
TRBD1	TRBJ1-2	TRBV2	.	CASTRDSVFDYGYTF	TGTGCCAGCACCCGGGACAGCGTGTTTGACTATGGCTACACCTTC
TRBD2	TRBJ2-1	TRBV7-9	.	CASSTPAGGPEHEQFF	TGTGCCAGCAGCACTCCAGCGGGAGGGCCCGAACATGAGCAGTTCTTC
.	TRBJ2-1	TRBV28	.	CASSHQIGSHEQFF	TGTGCCAGCAGCCACCAAATAGGGTCCCATGAGCAGTTCTTC
.	TRBJ2-1	TRBV11-2	once	CASSLGLYNEQFF	TGTGCCAGCAGCTTAGGATTATACAATGAGCAGTTCTTC